The present TCR beta chain was sequenced within a study of Graves' ophthalmopathy and Graves' hyperthyroidism. As for the study in general: Peripheral blood was gathered at the point of initial diagnosis, before any treatment started. Study-level results: The model reached 55% to 71% sensitivity and approximately 72% specificity for predicting ophthalmopathy progression.

This clonotype was seen a few times. Antigen specificity is unknown. TCR beta CDR3 amplification used RNA transcripts. Second-round multiplex PCR came after first-round RT-PCR with HTBI primers. TCRdb reprocessed the multiplex PCR reads via MiXCR and lists one record per CDR3 protein. The profile shows 600,000 to 950,000 distinct CDR3 sequences, 40% of them singletons. The specimen was peripheral blood. The sequence was obtained from an adult man with Graves' ophthalmopathy.

The CDR3 region has the DNA TGCAGTGCTCCTAGGGGGCGGGGGAGCAATCAGCCCCAGCATTTT. It specifies CSAPRGRGSNQPQHF. This chain links TRBV20-1 with TRBJ1-5, with TRBD1 matching over 7 bases. CDR1 and CDR2 from the germline V gene are DFQATT and SNEGSKA (reference sequence). The CDR3 runs 15 residues. The junction had 8 bases not matched to a gene; V was cut back by 5 bases and J by 1 base.